A single sample gave rise to the 17 T cell receptor beta chains below, sequenced in a study of Ad26.COV2.S vaccination and SARS-CoV-2 variants. Treatment here: around 19 received Ad26.COV2.S at low or high dose, single or two shots; 5 received placebo; per-sample allocation not given. The samples were gathered on day 63 after the first injection of vaccine or placebo. TCRdb's copy holds only in-frame clones and misses some; the assay was immunoSEQ multiplex PCR. The sample shows around 450,000 clones, approximately 87% of them seen only once. The material sequenced was peripheral blood, taken in a trial of Ad26.COV2.S vaccine versus placebo. The origin of the receptors is a person between 18 and 65 years old who received the Ad26.COV2.S COVID-19 vaccine or a placebo.

V and J are TRBV12-3 or TRBV12-4 and TRBJ1-2; D gene ambiguous. The length of the CDR3 is 13 residues. This chain's CDR3 is CVSSDRSLYGYTF. The CDR3 DNA follows: TGTGTCTCCTCAGACCGGTCGCTCTATGGCTACACCTTC.

The chain employs TRBV3-1 (or the pseudogene TRBV3-2) and TRBJ1-2; 7 nucleotides match TRBD1. Trimming took 0 bases from V and 6 from J; bases not matched to a gene: 13. The CDR3 spans 17 residues. In germline, CDR1 is LGHDT, CDR2 YNNKEL (reference sequence). This CDR3 reads CASSQDWGTGAFNGYTF. The CDR3 DNA reads as TGTGCCAGCAGCCAAGATTGGGGCACAGGGGCTTTTAATGGCTACACCTTC.

This chain links TRBV28 with TRBJ2-7, with TRBD1 matching over 7 bases. The V segment lost 7 bases and the J segment 3 bases; nucleotides outside the gene matches: 9. The CDR3 is 14 residues long. The germline V gene encodes CDR1 MDHEN and CDR2 SYDVKM. The CDR3 protein is CASTRPGQHYEQYF. The CDR3, as DNA: TGTGCCAGCACCCGTCCGGGACAGCACTACGAGCAGTACTTC.

The rearrangement joins TRBV29-1 to TRBJ1-4, with 9 nucleotides matching TRBD1. This CDR3 spans 13 amino acids. CDR1 is SQVTM, CDR2 ANQGSEA, per germline. J lost 6 bases, V lost 4 bases, and 3 bases had no gene match. The CDR3 DNA reads as TGCAGCGTTGGGACAGGGGATTATGAAAAACTGTTTTTT. This codes for CSVGTGDYEKLFF. Complete variable domain (other parts from reference TRBV29-1 and TRBJ1-4): SAVISQKPSRDICQRGTSLTIQCQVDSQVTMMFWYRQQPGQSLTLIATANQGSEATYESGFVIDKFPISRPNLTFSTLTVSNMSPEDSSIYLCSVGTGDYEKLFFGSGTQLSVL.

This chain links TRBV27 with TRBJ2-3; 9 nucleotides agree with TRBD1. CDR3 length: 16 amino acids. The germline V gene encodes CDR1 MNHEY and CDR2 SMNVEV (reference sequence). J was trimmed by 8 bases and V by 6 bases; bases with no gene match: 15. The CDR3, as DNA: TGTGCCAGCAGGCAGGTCGGGACAGGGTTGTTGGGTACGCAGTATTTT. The encoded protein is CASRQVGTGLLGTQYF.

The chain links TRBV30 to TRBJ2-1; 8 nucleotides match TRBD2. This CDR3 is built from 14 residues. Germline values: CDR1 GTSNPN, CDR2 SVGIG (reference sequence). V trimming: 5 bases; J trimming: 4 bases; junction bases outside the gene matches: 7. CDR3 DNA: TGTGCCTGGGTAAGCGGGGGCCCTTACAATGAGCAGTTCTTC. Translated: CAWVSGGPYNEQFF.

The V gene is TRBV10-3, the J gene TRBJ1-5, with 7 bases fitting TRBD1. J was trimmed by 8 bases and V by 3 bases; bases with no gene match: 7. CDR1 and CDR2 (germline): ENHRY, SYGVKD. This CDR3 contains 14 residues. The chain's CDR3 is CAISEGGPGEPQHF. CDR3 sequence (DNA): TGTGCCATCAGTGAAGGGGGCCCGGGGGAGCCCCAGCATTTT.

V is TRBV6-5 and J is TRBJ2-1; D is unresolved. The CDR3 is 15 residues long. V shed 0 bases and J shed 5 bases, with 11 bases lying between them. Germline V gene data show CDR1 as MNHEY and CDR2 as SVGAGI. CDR3 DNA sequence: TGTGCCAGCAGTTACTCGATGGGCAAAGACAATGAGCAGTTCTTC. It yields the protein CASSYSMGKDNEQFF.

The genes are TRBV7-3 and TRBJ2-2; D gene ambiguous. V gave up 1 base and J gave up 5 bases, with 11 bases separating them. This CDR3 comprises 15 residues. Germline lookup yields CDR1 SGHTA and CDR2 FQGTGA. Here the CDR3 reads CASSLMGLRTGELFF. The CDR3 region has the DNA TGTGCCAGCAGCTTAATGGGTCTTCGGACCGGGGAGCTGTTTTTT.

This clone was seen just once. V is TRBV15 and J is TRBJ1-1; tentative D call: TRBD1 (5 bases). Per the germline V gene, CDR1 is LNHNV and CDR2 is YYDKDF (reference sequence). V lost 1 base and J 2 bases, leaving 17 bases between the germline ends. This CDR3 spans 17 amino acids. The CDR3 DNA follows: TGTGCCACCAGCAGAGTACAGGCGGTCATTGGCAACACTGAAGCTTTCTTT. It codes for CATSRVQAVIGNTEAFF.

This rearrangement joins TRBV5-4 to TRBJ2-1; 7 bases are shared with TRBD1. CDR1 and CDR2 (germline): SGHNT, YYREEE (reference sequence). This CDR3 comprises 13 residues. V trimming: 2 bases; J trimming: 5 bases; junction bases outside the gene matches: 1. CDR3 in DNA: TGTGCCAGCAGCTTAACAGGGGACAATGAGCAGTTCTTC. Its protein is CASSLTGDNEQFF.

This clone was observed once. CDR3 protein: CASSGREASTDTQYF. DNA for the CDR3: TGTGCCAGCAGCGGCCGGGAAGCTAGCACAGATACGCAGTATTTT. This chain joins TRBV5-4 and TRBJ2-3, with TRBD2 as a possible D gene (5 bases). V was cut by 4 bases and J by 0 bases, with 12 bases left in between. Germline V gene sequence: CDR1 SGHNT, CDR2 YYREEE (reference sequence). The CDR3 is 15 residues long.

The chain combines TRBV5-1 with TRBJ1-5; TRBD1 aligns across 7 bases. Germline-derived CDR1 and CDR2 are SGHRS and YFSETQ. The J segment lost 5 bases and the V segment lost 2 bases, leaving 7 bases of the junction unmatched. The CDR3 is 15 amino acids. The CDR3 DNA reads as TGCGCCAGCAGCTTAGGGGACAGCCTAGATCAGCCCCAGCATTTT. This gives the protein CASSLGDSLDQPQHF.

This chain uses TRBV5-1 with TRBJ2-5; the D gene could be TRBD1 or TRBD2 (5 bases each). Germline CDR1 reads SGHRS; CDR2 reads YFSETQ. The CDR3 covers 13 residues. V lost 1 base to trimming and J lost 5 bases, with 9 bases between them. For the CDR3, the DNA is TGCGCCAGCAGCTTGATCCGGGGCGAGACCCAGTACTTC. It is translated as CASSLIRGETQYF.

The chain carries TRBV2 and TRBJ2-5; perhaps D is TRBD1 or TRBD2 (5 bases each). The germline V and J ends were trimmed by 8 bases and 1 base, with 17 bases remaining between them. This CDR3 comprises 15 residues. Germline lookup yields CDR1 SNHLY and CDR2 FYNNEI. The CDR3 DNA follows: TGTGCCAGCGCCTTATCCCATGGGGGCCAAGAGACCCAGTACTTC. Its protein product is CASALSHGGQETQYF.

This chain links TRBV27 with TRBJ2-5; 11 nucleotides agree with TRBD1. The CDR3 runs 14 residues. Germline CDR1 reads MNHEY; CDR2 reads SMNVEV (reference sequence). Trimming took 5 bases from V and 3 from J; bases not matched to a gene: 2. Here the CDR3 reads CASSAGQGEETQYF. CDR3 bases: TGTGCCAGCAGTGCGGGACAGGGGGAAGAGACCCAGTACTTC.

The chain combines TRBV9 with TRBJ1-6; a possible D gene is TRBD1 (5 bases). Germline V CDR1 and CDR2: SGDLS, YYNGEE. With 7 bases removed from V and 7 bases from J, the gap between germline ends came to 12 bases. The CDR3 contains 13 residues. CDR3 region: CASGGELNSPLHF. The DNA for the CDR3 is TGTGCCAGCGGGGGGGAGTTAAATTCACCCCTCCACTTT. Based on the CDR3 plus reference TRBV9 and TRBJ1-6, the full variable domain is DSGVTQTPKHLITATGQRVTLRCSPRSGDLSVYWYQQSLDQGLQFLIQYYNGEERAKGNILERFSAQQFPDLHSELNLSSLELGDSALYFCASGGELNSPLHFGNGTRLTVT.